A selection of T cell receptor beta chains follows, all from one sample in a study of cytomegalovirus exposure and HLA in healthy donors. Sequenced by immunoSEQ multiplex PCR; TCRdb stores in-frame clones only, minus some. Among some 120,000 clones listed, about 85% were seen once. Sequencing was performed on PBMCs. These receptors originate from a woman in her twenties or thirties in good health and CMV-seronegative. The CDR3 runs from the conserved cysteine through the conserved F or W. D genes are given only for firm matches. Size tells how often a clone was seen (once, few, many) or the class of an expanded clone, and some rows leave it out.

>TRBV11-1|.|.|13|TRBJ2-2
CASSLSGTGELFF
TGTGCCAGCAGCTTATCAGGGACCGGGGAGCTGTTTTTT
>TRBV5-1|TRBD1|.|16|TRBJ1-4
CASSLASQGVGEKLFF
TGCGCCAGCAGCTTGGCTAGCCAGGGGGTTGGTGAAAAACTGTTTTTT
>TRBV5-6|TRBD2|once|15|TRBJ2-3
CASSRTGGPTDTQYF
TGTGCCAGCAGCAGAACGGGGGGGCCAACAGATACGCAGTATTTT
>TRBV10-3|.|.|14|TRBJ1-3
CAISDGSSGNTIYF
TGTGCCATCAGTGACGGGTCCTCTGGAAACACCATATATTTT
>TRBV6-4|TRBD1|once|16|TRBJ2-2
CASSASGTGGTGELFF
TGTGCCAGCAGTGCGTCGGGGACAGGGGGAACCGGGGAGCTGTTTTTT
>TRBV2|TRBD2|.|15|TRBJ2-5
CASSATSGEQETQYF
TGTGCCAGCAGTGCCACTAGCGGGGAACAAGAGACCCAGTACTTC
>TRBV6-6|.|.|14|TRBJ1-1
CAIRAGGENTEAFF
TGTGCCATCCGGGCTGGGGGCGAGAACACTGAAGCTTTCTTT
>TRBV27|.|.|13|TRBJ2-7
CASSLRAGAEQYF
TGTGCCAGCAGTTTGCGGGCAGGGGCCGAGCAGTACTTC
>TRBV6-1|TRBD1|.|13|TRBJ1-4
CASRTGWTEKLFF
TGTGCCAGCAGGACAGGGTGGACTGAAAAACTGTTTTTT
>TRBV19|.|few|11|TRBJ1-2
CASRDIYGYTF
TGTGCCAGTAGGGACATCTATGGCTACACCTTC
>TRBV29-1|TRBD1|.|16|TRBJ1-1
CSVEDRSRGLNTEAFF
TGCAGCGTTGAAGATCGGAGCAGGGGGTTGAACACTGAAGCTTTCTTT
>TRBV30|.|.|13|TRBJ1-4
CAWSRGFGEKLFF
TGTGCCTGGAGTAGGGGCTTTGGTGAAAAACTGTTTTTT
>TRBV6-1|TRBD2|.|15|TRBJ2-5
CASRALAGGRETQYF
TGTGCCAGCAGGGCTCTAGCGGGGGGGCGTGAGACCCAGTACTTC
>TRBV14|TRBD2|.|18|TRBJ2-3
CASSQLWLAGFSTDTQYF
TGTGCCAGCAGCCAACTGTGGCTAGCGGGGTTCAGCACAGATACGCAGTATTTT
>TRBV19|.|.|16|TRBJ1-6
CASIPRGGSYNSPLHF
TGTGCCAGTATACCGCGGGGTGGCTCCTATAATTCACCCCTCCACTTT
>TRBV5-1|.|.|15|TRBJ1-1
CASSLGASRDTEAFF
TGCGCCAGCAGCTTGGGAGCAAGTCGAGACACTGAAGCTTTCTTT
>TRBV7-2|.|.|18|TRBJ2-3
CASSLKPLGGFSTDTQYF
TGTGCCAGCAGCTTGAAACCCCTTGGCGGGTTTAGCACAGATACGCAGTATTTT
>TRBV7-2|.|.|16|TRBJ2-2
CASSLAGGLPPGELFF
TGTGCCAGCAGCTTAGCGGGGGGTTTACCTCCCGGGGAGCTGTTTTTT
>TRBV4-1|TRBD1|.|19|TRBJ2-4
CASSQLSGTGLTPVNIQYF
TGCGCCAGCAGCCAGCTAAGTGGGACAGGTCTCACCCCGGTAAACATTCAGTACTTC
>TRBV20-1|.|once|10|TRBJ2-5
CSAASETQYF
TGCAGTGCGGCATCAGAGACCCAGTACTTC
>TRBV15|.|few|13|TRBJ1-1
CATSRQQNTEAFF
TGTGCCACCAGCAGACAACAGAACACTGAAGCTTTCTTT
>TRBV7-2|TRBD2|.|17|TRBJ2-3
CASSLGSGGFGTDTQYF
TGTGCCAGCAGCTTAGGTAGCGGGGGGTTCGGCACAGATACGCAGTATTTT
>TRBV2|TRBD2|.|14|TRBJ2-1
CASRVLAGSGEQFF
TGTGCCAGCAGGGTACTAGCGGGCTCGGGGGAGCAGTTCTTC
>TRBV7-9|TRBD1|.|13|TRBJ1-1
CASSLGTVAEAFF
TGTGCCAGCAGCCTAGGGACAGTCGCTGAAGCTTTCTTT
>TRBV10-3|.|.|15|TRBJ2-3
CAISDSRLSTDTQYF
TGTGCCATCAGTGATTCGCGACTAAGCACAGATACGCAGTATTTT
>TRBV6-5|TRBD1|.|13|TRBJ2-1
CASSERGQGAGFF
TGTGCCAGCAGTGAAAGAGGACAGGGGGCTGGGTTCTTC
>TRBV19|TRBD1|.|15|TRBJ2-7
CASSIALDRDYEQYF
TGTGCCAGTAGTATAGCACTCGACAGGGACTACGAGCAGTACTTC
>TRBV9|.|.|13|TRBJ2-5
CASSAGLKETQYF
TGTGCCAGCAGCGCAGGACTCAAAGAGACCCAGTACTTC
>TRBV6-5|.|.|15|TRBJ1-1
CASSYSNRPNTEAFF
TGTGCCAGCAGTTACTCGAACAGGCCGAACACTGAAGCTTTCTTT
>TRBV14|.|.|11|TRBJ2-7
CASSQALEQYF
TGTGCCAGCAGCCAAGCTTTAGAGCAGTACTTC
>TRBV30|TRBD1|.|15|TRBJ2-7
CAWSVTWTGSYEQYF
TGTGCCTGGAGTGTGACCTGGACAGGGTCGTACGAGCAGTACTTC
>TRBV9|TRBD2|.|15|TRBJ2-1
CASSVNSGSYNEQFF
TGTGCCAGCAGCGTCAATAGCGGGAGCTACAATGAGCAGTTCTTC
>TRBV27|TRBD1|.|16|TRBJ2-5
CASSLVAAGGRETQYF
TGTGCCAGCAGTTTAGTCGCGGCAGGGGGTCGGGAGACCCAGTACTTC
>TRBV19|.|.|15|TRBJ1-4
CASSMSRITNEKLFF
TGTGCCAGTAGTATGAGCAGGATAACTAATGAAAAACTGTTTTTT
>TRBV7-2|.|.|16|TRBJ2-3
CASSLSMGARTDTQYF
TGTGCCAGCAGCCTATCGATGGGGGCTCGGACAGATACGCAGTATTTT
>TRBV6-5|TRBD1|.|14|TRBJ2-2
CASRQRTGTGELFF
TGTGCCAGCAGACAAAGGACAGGGACCGGGGAGCTGTTTTTT
>TRBV5-1|TRBD2|.|16|TRBJ2-5
CASSLLAGGAQETQYF
TGCGCCAGCAGCTTGCTGGCGGGGGGGGCTCAAGAGACCCAGTACTTC
>TRBV27|.|.|16|TRBJ2-1
CASSLSSRGRNNEQFF
TGTGCCAGCAGTTTATCGTCGCGGGGGCGGAACAATGAGCAGTTCTTC
>TRBV5-8|.|.|15|TRBJ1-1
CASSFPGQLNTEAFF
TGTGCCAGCAGCTTTCCGGGACAATTGAACACTGAAGCTTTCTTT
>TRBV6-6|.|.|12|TRBJ1-2
CASRVGEGGYTF
TGTGCCAGCAGGGTAGGGGAGGGAGGCTACACCTTC
>TRBV5-1|.|.|15|TRBJ2-3
CASSLEQGHTDTQYF
TGCGCCAGCAGCTTGGAGCAGGGGCATACAGATACGCAGTATTTT
>TRBV30|TRBD2|few|13|TRBJ2-7
CAWSDGTNYEQYF
TGTGCCTGGAGCGACGGGACTAATTACGAGCAGTACTTC
>TRBV20-1|.|once|11|TRBJ2-1
CSARDRVEQFF
TGCAGTGCTAGAGACAGGGTTGAGCAGTTCTTC
>TRBV5-1|TRBD1|.|16|TRBJ1-2
CASSLGPGQGAAGYTF
TGCGCCAGCAGCTTGGGTCCGGGACAGGGGGCCGCTGGCTACACCTTC
>TRBV7-2|TRBD1|.|15|TRBJ1-2
CASSSGQGANYGYTF
TGTGCCAGCAGCTCGGGACAGGGAGCAAACTATGGCTACACCTTC
>TRBV5-1|.|.|15|TRBJ1-4
CASRNLLVSREKLFF
TGCGCCAGCAGGAACCTCCTGGTGTCGCGGGAAAAACTGTTTTTT
>TRBV5-1|TRBD2|.|15|TRBJ2-5
CASSLVASGLETQYF
TGCGCCAGCAGCTTGGTGGCTAGCGGGCTAGAGACCCAGTACTTC
>TRBV30|TRBD2|.|12|TRBJ2-3
CAWTSGTDTQYF
TGTGCCTGGACTAGCGGTACAGATACGCAGTATTTT
>TRBV13|TRBD1|.|16|TRBJ2-5
CASSNRDRVVQETQYF
TGTGCCAGCAGCAACCGGGACAGGGTTGTTCAAGAGACCCAGTACTTC
>TRBV4-1|.|.|14|TRBJ2-3
CASSQPLATDTQYF
TGCGCCAGCAGCCAACCTCTAGCAACAGATACGCAGTATTTT
>TRBV7-2|.|.|15|TRBJ2-6
CASSLDRVGANVLTF
TGTGCCAGCAGCTTAGACAGGGTTGGGGCCAACGTCCTGACTTTC
>TRBV15|TRBD2|.|15|TRBJ2-5
CATSDQFSGVETQYF
TGTGCCACCAGCGATCAGTTTAGCGGGGTGGAGACCCAGTACTTC